The clone carrying this T cell receptor (beta chain) was counted a few times. The data belong to a study of patients and donors after allogeneic stem cell transplantation. Via MiXCR, TCRdb re-called the RT-PCR reads, giving one row per CDR3 protein. The sample lists approximately 170,000 distinct CDR3 sequences; 24% were seen once. The CDR3 is 16 residues long. V dropped 6 bases and J dropped 7; count of bases not matched to a gene: 17. The germline gives CDR1 DFQATT, CDR2 SNEGSKA (reference sequence). The sample taken for sequencing was blood, either unsorted or a sorted T cell fraction (not recorded which). The rearrangement links TRBV20-1 to TRBJ1-4; 7 nucleotides align to TRBD1. The receptor was isolated from a human donor who was either an allogeneic HSCT recipient or a stem cell or donor lymphocyte infusion donor (not recorded which). It is not recorded whose cells these are; they may come from a transplant donor. CDR3 in DNA: TGCAGTGCCAGGGGGGGAACCCCCTTGGGTGGTGAAAAACTGTTTTTT. Translated: CSARGGTPLGGEKLFF.